This TCR beta chain was captured in a study of T cells in tumors after PD-1 blockade. On this clone: Its antigen is undetermined.

The study, taken as a whole, reports: About 41% of tumor TCR clonotypes were also found in blood.

The germline CDR1 and CDR2 sequences are KGHDR and SFDVKD. Trimming cost V 5 bases and J 5 bases; bases outside gene matches: 6. This CDR3 region has 14 residues. The repertoire was sequenced with immunoSEQ multiplex PCR; TCRdb's copy has only in-frame clones and lacks some. This sample carries more than 8,000 clones, 60% to 70% of them seen once, and the ten largest clones take roughly 4.7%. The sample consisted of tumor tissue, taken after anti-PD-1 treatment. The chain uses TRBV24-1 and TRBJ2-5; 8 positions match TRBD1. The clonotype originates from a human donor with basal cell carcinoma. CDR3 protein: CATSGTGGLETQYF. The CDR3 DNA reads as TGTGCCACCAGTGGCACAGGGGGACTGGAGACCCAGTACTTC.